The T cell receptor beta chain described here comes from a study of T-cell memory formation after mild COVID-19. Study summary: TCR clusters largely stayed donor specific.

This clonotype appeared a few times. 5'RACE with constant-segment primers yielded barcoded, UMI-tagged TCR alpha and TCR beta cDNA libraries. TCRdb fed the 5' RACE reads into MiXCR, producing one record per CDR3 protein. The sample includes 270,000 or so distinct CDR3 sequences, over 15% of them seen just once. The source of this sequence is a man aged 18 to 30 who had mild COVID-19 (a few samples of this study predate the infection). Cell type and time point are not known. The sequenced sample consisted of PBMCs or a T cell subset sorted from them (not recorded which).

CDR3 in amino acids: CASSLAYGSTNTGELFF. Written as DNA, the CDR3 is TGTGCCAGCAGCTTAGCGTATGGCAGCACGAACACCGGGGAGCTGTTTTTT. The rearrangement links TRBV7-2 to TRBJ2-2; no clear D gene. Germline V CDR1 and CDR2: SGHTA, FQGNSA. The CDR3 is made up of 17 amino acids. V lost 0 bases to trimming and J lost 0 bases, with 11 bases between them.